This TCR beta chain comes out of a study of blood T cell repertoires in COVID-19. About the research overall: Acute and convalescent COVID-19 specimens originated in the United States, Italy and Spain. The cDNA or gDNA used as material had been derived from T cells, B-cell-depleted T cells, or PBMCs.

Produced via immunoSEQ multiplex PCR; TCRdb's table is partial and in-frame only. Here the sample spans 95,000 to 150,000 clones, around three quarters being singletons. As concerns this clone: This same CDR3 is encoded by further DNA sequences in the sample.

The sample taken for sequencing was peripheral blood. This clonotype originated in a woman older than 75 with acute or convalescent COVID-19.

CDR3 residues: CASSYASSYNEQFF. DNA for the CDR3: TGTGCCAGCAGTTACGCGAGCTCCTACAATGAGCAGTTCTTC. This chain uses TRBV6-5 with TRBJ2-1; D unresolved. There are 14 residues in the CDR3. Germline values: CDR1 MNHEY, CDR2 SVGAGI. Trimming took off 2 bases at V and 0 bases at J, with 5 bases between the two ends.